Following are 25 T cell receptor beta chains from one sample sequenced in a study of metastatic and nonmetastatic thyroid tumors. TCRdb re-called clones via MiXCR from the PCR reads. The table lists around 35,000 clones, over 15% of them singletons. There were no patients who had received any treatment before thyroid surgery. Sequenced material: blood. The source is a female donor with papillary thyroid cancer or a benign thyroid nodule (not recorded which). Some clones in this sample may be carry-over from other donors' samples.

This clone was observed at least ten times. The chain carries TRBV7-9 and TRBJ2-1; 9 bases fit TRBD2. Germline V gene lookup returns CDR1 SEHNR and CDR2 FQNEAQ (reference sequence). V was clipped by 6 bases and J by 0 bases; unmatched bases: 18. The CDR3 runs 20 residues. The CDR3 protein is CASRPKRAGLAPDSYNEQFF. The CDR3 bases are TGTGCCAGCAGACCAAAAAGGGCGGGACTAGCTCCTGACTCCTACAATGAGCAGTTCTTC.

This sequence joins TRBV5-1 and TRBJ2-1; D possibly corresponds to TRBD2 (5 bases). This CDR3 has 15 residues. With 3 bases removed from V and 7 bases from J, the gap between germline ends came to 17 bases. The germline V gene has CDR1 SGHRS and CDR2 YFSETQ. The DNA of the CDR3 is TGCGCCAGCAGCTCCCGACTATTGAGCTTTAATGAGCAGTTCTTC. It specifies CASSSRLLSFNEQFF. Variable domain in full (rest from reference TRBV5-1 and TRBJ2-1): KAGVTQTPRYLIKTRGQQVTLSCSPISGHRSVSWYQQTPGQGLQFLFEYFSETQRNKGNFPGRFSGRQFSNSRSEMNVSTLELGDSALYLCASSSRLLSFNEQFFGPGTRLTVL.

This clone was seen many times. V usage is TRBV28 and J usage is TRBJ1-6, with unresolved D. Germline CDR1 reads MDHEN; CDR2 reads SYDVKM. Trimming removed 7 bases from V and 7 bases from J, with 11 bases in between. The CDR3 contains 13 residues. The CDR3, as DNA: TGTGCCAGCACCCTAGATCAAAATTCACCCCTCCACTTT. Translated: CASTLDQNSPLHF.

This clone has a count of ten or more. CDR3 bases: TGTGCCAGTAGCGGGAGGGGGGACGAGCAGTACTTC. The encoded protein is CASSGRGDEQYF. The chain recombines TRBV11-3 with TRBJ2-7; 11 nucleotides align to TRBD2. The V gene's germline CDR1 is SGHNT and CDR2 YENEEA. The CDR3 is 12 residues long. V trimming: 9 bases; J trimming: 5 bases; junction bases outside the gene matches: 3.

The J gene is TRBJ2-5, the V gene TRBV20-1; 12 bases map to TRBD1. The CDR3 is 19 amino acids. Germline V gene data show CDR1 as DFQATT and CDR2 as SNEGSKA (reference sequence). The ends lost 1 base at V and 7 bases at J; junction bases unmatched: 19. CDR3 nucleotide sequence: TGCAGTGCTAGAGGTTGGGGACAGGGGGCTAGTAGAGGGTCCGGGACCCAGTACTTC. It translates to CSARGWGQGASRGSGTQYF.

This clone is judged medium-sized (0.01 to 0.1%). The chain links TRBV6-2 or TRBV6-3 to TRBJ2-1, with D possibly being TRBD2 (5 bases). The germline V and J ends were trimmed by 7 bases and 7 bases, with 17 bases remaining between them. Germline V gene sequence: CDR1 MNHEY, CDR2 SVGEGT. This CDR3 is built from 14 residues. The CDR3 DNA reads TGTGCCAGCACTCCCCCCGAGTGGAGGAATGAGCAGTTCTTC. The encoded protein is CASTPPEWRNEQFF.

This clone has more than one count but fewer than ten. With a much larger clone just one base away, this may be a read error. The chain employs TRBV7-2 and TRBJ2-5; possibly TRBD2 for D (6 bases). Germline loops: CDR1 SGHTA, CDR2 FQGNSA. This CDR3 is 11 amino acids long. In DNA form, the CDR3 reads TGTGCCAGCAGCCGCGGGGAGACCCAGTACTTT. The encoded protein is CASSRGETQYF.

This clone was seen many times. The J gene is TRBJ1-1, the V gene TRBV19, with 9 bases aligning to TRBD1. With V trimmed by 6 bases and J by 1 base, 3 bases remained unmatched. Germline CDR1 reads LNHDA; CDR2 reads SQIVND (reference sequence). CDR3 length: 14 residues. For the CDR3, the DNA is TGTGCCAGTAGACTGGGACAGGGGAACACTGAAGCTTTCTTT. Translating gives CASRLGQGNTEAFF. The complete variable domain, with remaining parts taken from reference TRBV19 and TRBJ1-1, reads DGGITQSPKYLFRKEGQNVTLSCEQNLNHDAMYWYRQDPGQGLRLIYYSQIVNDFQKGDIAEGYSVSREKKESFPLTVTSAQKNPTAFYLCASRLGQGNTEAFFGQGTRLTVV.

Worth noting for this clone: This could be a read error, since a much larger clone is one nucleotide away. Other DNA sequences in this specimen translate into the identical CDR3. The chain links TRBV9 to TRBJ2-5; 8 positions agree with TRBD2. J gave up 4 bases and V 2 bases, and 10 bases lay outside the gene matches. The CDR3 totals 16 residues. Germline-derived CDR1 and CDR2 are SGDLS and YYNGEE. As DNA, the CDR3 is TGTGCCAGCAGCGTTCCTGATGGTACTAGCGGAGAGACCCAGTACTTC. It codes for CASSVPDGTSGETQYF. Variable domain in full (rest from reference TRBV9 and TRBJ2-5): DSGVTQTPKHLITATGQRVTLRCSPRSGDLSVYWYQQSLDQGLQFLIQYYNGEERAKGNILERFSAQQFPDLHSELNLSSLELGDSALYFCASSVPDGTSGETQYFGPGTRLLVL.

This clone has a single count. The CDR3 DNA follows: TGCGCCAGCAGCTCTAGGGGGGTTAAGTACGAGCAGTACTTC. It specifies CASSSRGVKYEQYF. The V call is TRBV5-1, the J call TRBJ2-7; the D call may be TRBD1 or TRBD2 (6 bases each). CDR1 SGHRS and CDR2 YFSETQ come from the germline V gene. V was cut by 3 bases and J by 4 bases, with 14 bases left in between. This CDR3 comprises 14 residues.

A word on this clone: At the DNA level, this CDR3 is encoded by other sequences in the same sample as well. CDR3 coding DNA: TGCAGCGCCCTAGACACGAACCAAGAGACCCAGTACTTC. It translates to CSALDTNQETQYF. The gene calls are TRBV29-1 and TRBJ2-5; no clear D. V lost 7 bases and J 0 bases, leaving 12 bases between the germline ends. The CDR3 has 13 amino acids. The germline CDR1 and CDR2 sequences are SQVTM and ANQGSEA.

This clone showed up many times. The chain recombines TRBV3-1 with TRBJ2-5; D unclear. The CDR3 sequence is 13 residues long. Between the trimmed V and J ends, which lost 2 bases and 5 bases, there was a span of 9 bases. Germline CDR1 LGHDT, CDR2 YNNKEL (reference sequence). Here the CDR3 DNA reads TGTGCCAGCAGCCAATATACTCGGGAGACCCAGTACTTC. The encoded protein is CASSQYTRETQYF.

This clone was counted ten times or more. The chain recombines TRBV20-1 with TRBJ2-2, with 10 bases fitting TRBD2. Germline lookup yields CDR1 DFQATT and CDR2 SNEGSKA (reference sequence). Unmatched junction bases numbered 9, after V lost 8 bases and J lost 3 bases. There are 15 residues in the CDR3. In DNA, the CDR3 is TGCAGTTTACGAAGCGGGGGGGCTGACACCGGGGAGCTGTTTTTT. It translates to CSLRSGGADTGELFF.

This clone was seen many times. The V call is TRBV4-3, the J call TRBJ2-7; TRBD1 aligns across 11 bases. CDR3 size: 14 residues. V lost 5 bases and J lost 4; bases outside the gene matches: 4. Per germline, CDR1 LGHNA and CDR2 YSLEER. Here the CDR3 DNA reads TGCGCCAGCAGCAGGGACAGGGGGATGTACGAGCAGTACTTC. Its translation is CASSRDRGMYEQYF.

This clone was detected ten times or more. The CDR3 protein is CASARGAGGGELFF. The DNA of the CDR3 is TGTGCCAGTGCTCGAGGAGCAGGAGGCGGGGAGCTGTTTTTT. V usage is TRBV3-1 and J usage is TRBJ2-2; D is possibly TRBD2 (5 bases). This CDR3 comprises 14 residues. Looked up from germline, CDR1 is LGHDT and CDR2 is YNNKEL (reference sequence). V dropped 9 bases and J dropped 7 bases, with 18 bases sitting between them.

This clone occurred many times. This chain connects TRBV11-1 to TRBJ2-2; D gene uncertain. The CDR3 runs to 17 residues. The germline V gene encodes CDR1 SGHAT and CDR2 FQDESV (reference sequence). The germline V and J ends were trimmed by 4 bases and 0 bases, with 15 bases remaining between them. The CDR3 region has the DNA TGTGCCAGCAGCTCTGCCGAAAGGATGACGAACACCGGGGAGCTGTTTTTT. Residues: CASSSAERMTNTGELFF. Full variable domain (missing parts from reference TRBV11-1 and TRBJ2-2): EAEVAQSPRYKITEKSQAVAFWCDPISGHATLYWYRQILGQGPELLVQFQDESVVDDSQLPKDRFSAERLKGVDSTLKIQPAELGDSAMYLCASSSAERMTNTGELFFGEGSRLTVL.

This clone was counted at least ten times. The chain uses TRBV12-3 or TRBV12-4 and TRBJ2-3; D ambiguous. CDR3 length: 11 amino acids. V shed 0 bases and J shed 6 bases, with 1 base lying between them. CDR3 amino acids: CASSLADTQYF. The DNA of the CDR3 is TGTGCCAGCAGTTTAGCCGATACGCAGTATTTT.

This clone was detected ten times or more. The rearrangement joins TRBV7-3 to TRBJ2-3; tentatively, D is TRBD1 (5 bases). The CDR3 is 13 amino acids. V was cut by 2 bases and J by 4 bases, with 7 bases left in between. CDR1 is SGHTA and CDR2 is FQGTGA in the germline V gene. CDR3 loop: CASSLQGSDTQYF. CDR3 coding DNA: TGTGCCAGCAGCTTACAGGGTTCAGATACGCAGTATTTT.

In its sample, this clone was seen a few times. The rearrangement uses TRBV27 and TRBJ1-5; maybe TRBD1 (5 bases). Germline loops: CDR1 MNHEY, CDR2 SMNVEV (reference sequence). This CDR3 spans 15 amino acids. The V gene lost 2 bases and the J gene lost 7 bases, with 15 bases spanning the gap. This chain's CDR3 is CASSLTYGAGQPQHF. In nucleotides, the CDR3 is TGTGCCAGCAGTTTAACGTATGGGGCAGGACAGCCCCAGCATTTT.

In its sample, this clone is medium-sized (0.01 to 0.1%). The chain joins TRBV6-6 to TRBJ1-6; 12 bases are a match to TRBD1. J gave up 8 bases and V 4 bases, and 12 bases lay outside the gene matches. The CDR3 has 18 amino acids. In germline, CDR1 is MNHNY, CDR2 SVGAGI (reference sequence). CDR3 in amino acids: CASSFRPGTGGRDSPLHF. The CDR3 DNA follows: TGTGCCAGCAGTTTTCGTCCCGGGACAGGGGGCCGGGATTCACCCCTCCACTTT.

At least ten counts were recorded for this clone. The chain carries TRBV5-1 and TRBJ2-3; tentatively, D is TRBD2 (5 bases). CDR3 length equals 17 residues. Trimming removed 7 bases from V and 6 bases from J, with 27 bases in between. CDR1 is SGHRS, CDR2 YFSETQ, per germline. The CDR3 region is CASSFRADTLREDTQYF. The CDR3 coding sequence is TGCGCCAGCTCCTTCCGAGCGGATACTTTAAGGGAGGATACGCAGTATTTT.

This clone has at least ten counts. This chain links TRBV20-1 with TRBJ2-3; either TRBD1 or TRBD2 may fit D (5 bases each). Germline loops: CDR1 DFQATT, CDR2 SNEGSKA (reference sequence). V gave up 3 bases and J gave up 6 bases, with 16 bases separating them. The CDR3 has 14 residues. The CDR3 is CSASSGTATDTQYF. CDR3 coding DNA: TGCAGTGCTAGCTCCGGGACCGCGACGGATACGCAGTATTTT.

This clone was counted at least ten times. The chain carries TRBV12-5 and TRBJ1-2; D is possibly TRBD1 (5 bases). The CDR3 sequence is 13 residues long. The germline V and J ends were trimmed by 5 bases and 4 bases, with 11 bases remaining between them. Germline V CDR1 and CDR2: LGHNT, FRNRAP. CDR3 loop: CASGGGGIYGYTF. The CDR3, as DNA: TGTGCTAGTGGTGGGGGAGGGATCTATGGCTACACCTTC.

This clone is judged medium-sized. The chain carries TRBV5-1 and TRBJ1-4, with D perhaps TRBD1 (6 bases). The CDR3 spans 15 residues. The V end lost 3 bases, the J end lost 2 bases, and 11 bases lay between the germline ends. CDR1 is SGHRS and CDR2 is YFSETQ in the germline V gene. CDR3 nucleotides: TGCGCCAGCAGCTGGGCTCAGGGGACTAATGAAAAACTGTTTTTT. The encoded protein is CASSWAQGTNEKLFF. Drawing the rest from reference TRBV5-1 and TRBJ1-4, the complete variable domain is KAGVTQTPRYLIKTRGQQVTLSCSPISGHRSVSWYQQTPGQGLQFLFEYFSETQRNKGNFPGRFSGRQFSNSRSEMNVSTLELGDSALYLCASSWAQGTNEKLFFGSGTQLSVL.

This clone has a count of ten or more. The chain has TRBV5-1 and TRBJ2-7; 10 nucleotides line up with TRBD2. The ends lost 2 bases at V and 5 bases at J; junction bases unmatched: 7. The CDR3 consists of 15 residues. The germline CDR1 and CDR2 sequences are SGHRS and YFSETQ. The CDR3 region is CASSFSGTSADEQYF. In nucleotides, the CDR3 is TGCGCCAGCAGCTTCTCCGGGACTAGCGCCGACGAGCAGTACTTC.